This TCR beta chain was retrieved from a study of CD8+CD57+ T cells in acquired aplastic anemia. Study-level information: An average of roughly 2.9 ug of DNA was obtained from sorted CD4+ and CD8+ cells.

The authors sequenced patients whose flow cytometry had shown CD8+CD57+ cell expansion. Every one of the patients had aplastic anemia (severe, acquired). There was no therapy given to any patient before the blood sampling took place. According to the study, genomic DNA was the template for TCR beta VDJ and CDR3 profiling. TCRdb processed the reads anew with MiXCR; each CDR3 protein has one entry. The sample consists of 150,000 to 200,000 distinct CDR3 sequences, more than 45% of them appearing once. General study results and limits: Overlap between patients and controls comprised 25 to 30 CD8+ CDR3 sequences.

Remarks on this clonotype: Its target is unknown.

There are 13 residues in the CDR3. Germline V gene lookup returns CDR1 SEHNR and CDR2 FQNEAQ (reference sequence). The V end lost 7 bases, the J end lost 5 bases, and 14 bases lay between the germline ends. The rearrangement links TRBV7-9 to TRBJ2-5; D possibly uses TRBD1 or TRBD2 (5 bases each). This TCR derives from a human donor with aplastic anemia. Sequenced input: sorted CD4+, CD8+, or CD8+CD57+ T cells (not recorded which) from PBMCs. The CDR3 here is CASNPHGGETQYF. As DNA, the CDR3 is TGTGCCAGCAACCCACATGGGGGTGAGACCCAGTACTTC.